What follows describes a single TCR beta chain. The antigen is undetermined. The source of the sample is a study of cytomegalovirus exposure and HLA in healthy donors. Study findings and constraints: For TCR beta chains, V- and J-gene trimming was later linked to a missense DCLRE1C variant.

Researchers ran the PCR with 60 Vbeta and 13 Jbeta primers. Generated by immunoSEQ multiplex PCR, the TCRdb table keeps only in-frame clones and is missing some. The sample includes just under 65,000 clones, around 80% of them seen just once. The source material was PBMCs. This TCR was sampled from a woman in her 30s in good health and CMV-seronegative.

The CDR3 protein is CASSEGGRTTKETQYF. The CDR3 nucleotides are TGCGCCAGCAGTGAGGGCGGGCGTACAACCAAAGAGACCCAGTACTTC. The V call is TRBV10-2, the J call TRBJ2-5, with TRBD2 as a possible D gene (5 bases). The V gene lost 2 bases and the J gene lost 3 bases, with 16 bases spanning the gap. The germline gives CDR1 WSHSY, CDR2 SAAADI. The CDR3 spans 16 residues.